This TCR beta chain is drawn from a study of control samples from healthy donors and cancer patients. Data came from immunoSEQ multiplex PCR; TCRdb stores just in-frame clones and leaves some out. The top ten hold about 1.5% of the sample, which has about 34,000 clones, roughly 86% seen once. The specimen was PBMCs. This TCR was recovered from a woman between 40 and 55 years old with lung cancer.

The CDR3, as DNA: TGTGCCAGCAGCTTGGGGGCTGAGCAAAACATTCAGTACTTC. Protein sequence: CASSLGAEQNIQYF. The V and J genes are TRBV5-4 and TRBJ2-4; no clear D. The CDR3 length is 14 residues. The germline V gene has CDR1 SGHNT and CDR2 YYREEE (reference sequence). Trimming cost V 0 bases and J 5 bases, with 9 bases left between them. Drawing the rest from reference TRBV5-4 and TRBJ2-4, the complete variable domain is ETGVTQSPTHLIKTRGQQVTLRCSSQSGHNTVSWYQQALGQGPQFIFQYYREEENGRGNFPPRFSGLQFPNYSSELNVNALELDDSALYLCASSLGAEQNIQYFGAGTRLSVL.